This is a list of T cell receptor beta chains from one sample in a study of shared clonotypes between healthy human individuals. Clones were sequenced by immunoSEQ multiplex PCR, and TCRdb holds only the in-frame ones, with some missing. The sample comprises 2 million to 3 million clones, over 85% of which are singletons, and over 0.12% rests with the top ten. The sequenced material came from naive CD4+ T cells sorted from blood. The receptor source for this set is a man younger than 35 in good health. Both conserved end residues are part of each CDR3. A D gene is named only where the DNA matches it firmly. Rows may omit the clone size; those that give it use once, few, many or a size class.

d_gene: TRBD1; abundance: .; j_gene: TRBJ2-1; v_gene: TRBV9; CDR3nt: TGTGCCAGCAGCGTAATCGCACAGGGGTATGAGCAGTTCTTC; CDR3aa: CASSVIAQGYEQFF
d_gene: TRBD1; abundance: .; j_gene: TRBJ2-2; v_gene: TRBV19; CDR3nt: TGTGCCAGTAGTATAGTTGCAGGGGGCTTTTTAATTGACACCGGGGAGCTGTTTTTT; CDR3aa: CASSIVAGGFLIDTGELFF
d_gene: .; abundance: .; j_gene: TRBJ1-5; v_gene: TRBV4-1; CDR3nt: TGCGCCAGCAGCCAACTTTATAGCAATCAGCCCCAGCATTTT; CDR3aa: CASSQLYSNQPQHF
d_gene: .; abundance: few; j_gene: TRBJ1-5; v_gene: TRBV19; CDR3nt: TGTGCCAGTAGTCAGTATAGCAATCAGCCCCAGCATTTT; CDR3aa: CASSQYSNQPQHF
d_gene: TRBD2; abundance: .; j_gene: TRBJ2-7; v_gene: TRBV4-3; CDR3nt: TGCGCCAGCAGCCAAGCTGTAGCGGGGACCTACTACGAGCAGTACTTC; CDR3aa: CASSQAVAGTYYEQYF
d_gene: .; abundance: .; j_gene: TRBJ2-7; v_gene: TRBV7-9; CDR3nt: TGTGCCAGCAGCTCCTTAGGGGCATCCGAGCAGTACTTC; CDR3aa: CASSSLGASEQYF
d_gene: TRBD2; abundance: .; j_gene: TRBJ2-7; v_gene: TRBV11-1; CDR3nt: TGTGCCAGCAGCGGAGCGGGGGGGCTGAACGAGCAGTACTTC; CDR3aa: CASSGAGGLNEQYF
d_gene: TRBD2; abundance: .; j_gene: TRBJ2-5; v_gene: TRBV5-1; CDR3nt: TGCGCCAGCAGCTTGGTCACTAGCGGGGGGTTGGAGACCCAGTACTTC; CDR3aa: CASSLVTSGGLETQYF
d_gene: .; abundance: .; j_gene: TRBJ2-3; v_gene: TRBV7-2; CDR3nt: TGTGCCAGCAGCCCCAACAGGGCCGGCACAGATACGCAGTATTTT; CDR3aa: CASSPNRAGTDTQYF
d_gene: .; abundance: .; j_gene: TRBJ2-6; v_gene: TRBV5-6; CDR3nt: TGTGCCAGCAGCTTGCTGACAGGCGCTCCCTCTGGGGCCAACGTCCTGACTTTC; CDR3aa: CASSLLTGAPSGANVLTF
d_gene: .; abundance: .; j_gene: TRBJ1-6; v_gene: TRBV19; CDR3nt: TGTGCCAGTAGTATAGGGGAGGTCCGATCACCCCTCCACTTT; CDR3aa: CASSIGEVRSPLHF
d_gene: .; abundance: .; j_gene: TRBJ2-7; v_gene: TRBV30; CDR3nt: TGTGCCTGGGGCCCTTTTCACGAGCAGTACTTC; CDR3aa: CAWGPFHEQYF
d_gene: .; abundance: once; j_gene: TRBJ2-5; v_gene: TRBV5-6; CDR3nt: TGTGCCAGCAGTGTGACAGGAATTAAAGAGACCCAGTACTTC; CDR3aa: CASSVTGIKETQYF
d_gene: .; abundance: .; j_gene: TRBJ2-6; v_gene: TRBV30; CDR3nt: TGTGCCTGGAGTGTAGGTAAACAGCCAGACTCTGGGGCCAACGTCCTGACTTTC; CDR3aa: CAWSVGKQPDSGANVLTF
d_gene: .; abundance: .; j_gene: TRBJ2-1; v_gene: TRBV18; CDR3nt: TGTGCCAGCTCTCCAGTAACAGGGTTGTCGGATGAGCAGTTCTTC; CDR3aa: CASSPVTGLSDEQFF
d_gene: .; abundance: .; j_gene: TRBJ1-5; v_gene: TRBV27; CDR3nt: TGTGCCAGCAGTTTCCACAGGGATCAGCCCCAGCATTTT; CDR3aa: CASSFHRDQPQHF
d_gene: TRBD1; abundance: .; j_gene: TRBJ2-7; v_gene: TRBV7-3; CDR3nt: TGTGCCAGCAGCCAAGACAGGGGTCCCTACGAGCAGTACTTC; CDR3aa: CASSQDRGPYEQYF
d_gene: TRBD1; abundance: .; j_gene: TRBJ1-1; v_gene: TRBV6-1; CDR3nt: TGTGCCAGCAGTGAGCCCGGGACAGTCAACACTGAAGCTTTCTTT; CDR3aa: CASSEPGTVNTEAFF
d_gene: TRBD1; abundance: .; j_gene: TRBJ2-5; v_gene: TRBV18; CDR3nt: TGTGCCAGCTCACCTGGGACAGGGAGCCAAGAGACCCAGTACTTC; CDR3aa: CASSPGTGSQETQYF
d_gene: TRBD2; abundance: .; j_gene: TRBJ2-3; v_gene: TRBV7-9; CDR3nt: TGTGCCAGCAGCTTAAATAAGATGGGGAGCGGGAGGATCACAGATACGCAGTATTTT; CDR3aa: CASSLNKMGSGRITDTQYF
d_gene: TRBD1; abundance: .; j_gene: TRBJ1-5; v_gene: TRBV27; CDR3nt: TGTGCCAGCAGACTAACAGGGGGCGTCAATCAGCCCCAGCATTTT; CDR3aa: CASRLTGGVNQPQHF
d_gene: TRBD2; abundance: .; j_gene: TRBJ2-7; v_gene: TRBV9; CDR3nt: TGTGCCAGCAGCCGGACTAGCGGGAGCTACGAGCAGTACTTC; CDR3aa: CASSRTSGSYEQYF
d_gene: .; abundance: .; j_gene: TRBJ2-5; v_gene: TRBV10-3; CDR3nt: TGTGCCATCGGGGACTTAGAGACCCAGTACTTC; CDR3aa: CAIGDLETQYF
d_gene: .; abundance: .; j_gene: TRBJ2-5; v_gene: TRBV10-1; CDR3nt: TGCGCCAGCACCGTTGGTTCGATGGGCGAAGGAGAAGAGACCCAGTACTTC; CDR3aa: CASTVGSMGEGEETQYF
d_gene: .; abundance: .; j_gene: TRBJ2-5; v_gene: TRBV12-5; CDR3nt: TGTGCTAGTGGTTTGGGGCGAGGGCAGGCCCAAGAGACCCAGTACTTC; CDR3aa: CASGLGRGQAQETQYF
d_gene: .; abundance: .; j_gene: TRBJ2-3; v_gene: TRBV5-4; CDR3nt: TGTGCCAGCAGCTTCGGCGGGCCTAGCACAGATACGCAGTATTTT; CDR3aa: CASSFGGPSTDTQYF
d_gene: .; abundance: .; j_gene: TRBJ2-3; v_gene: TRBV15; CDR3nt: TGTGCCACCGGTATTGGCGGAGGGGGAAACACAGATACGCAGTATTTT; CDR3aa: CATGIGGGGNTDTQYF
d_gene: .; abundance: .; j_gene: TRBJ1-2; v_gene: TRBV5-4; CDR3nt: TGTGCCAGCAGTAGGCAGGGTGGGTCTGGCTATGGCTACACCTTC; CDR3aa: CASSRQGGSGYGYTF
d_gene: .; abundance: .; j_gene: TRBJ1-5; v_gene: TRBV6-1; CDR3nt: TGTGCCAGCAGTGAAAGGTCAGAGCCTCGGCCCCAGCATTTT; CDR3aa: CASSERSEPRPQHF
d_gene: .; abundance: once; j_gene: TRBJ1-2; v_gene: TRBV5-6; CDR3nt: TGTGCCAGCAGCTTGGGAGAGGGTTCGGCAACTTTCTTC; CDR3aa: CASSLGEGSATFF
d_gene: TRBD1; abundance: .; j_gene: TRBJ2-3; v_gene: TRBV7-3; CDR3nt: TGTGCCAGCAGCGCTAGGGGACAGACGCTGAATACGCAGTATTTT; CDR3aa: CASSARGQTLNTQYF
d_gene: .; abundance: .; j_gene: TRBJ2-1; v_gene: TRBV6-5; CDR3nt: TGTGCCAGCAGCGAACGGTATGAGCAGTTCTTC; CDR3aa: CASSERYEQFF
d_gene: .; abundance: .; j_gene: TRBJ2-3; v_gene: TRBV28; CDR3nt: TGTGCCAGCAGTTCCCTTTACGACAGATCTAGCACAGATACGCAGTATTTT; CDR3aa: CASSSLYDRSSTDTQYF
d_gene: .; abundance: .; j_gene: TRBJ1-2; v_gene: TRBV28; CDR3nt: TGTGCCAGCAGTTTATCCATGGGTTTAAGCTATGGCTACACCTTC; CDR3aa: CASSLSMGLSYGYTF
d_gene: .; abundance: .; j_gene: TRBJ1-4; v_gene: TRBV5-1; CDR3nt: TGCGCCAGCAGCACTCAGGGGAGTAATGAAAAACTGTTTTTT; CDR3aa: CASSTQGSNEKLFF
d_gene: .; abundance: .; j_gene: TRBJ2-7; v_gene: TRBV7-2; CDR3nt: TGTGCCAGCAGCTCCGATTCCTCCCCTTTCCTATCGAGCTCCTACGAGCAGTACTTC; CDR3aa: CASSSDSSPFLSSSYEQYF